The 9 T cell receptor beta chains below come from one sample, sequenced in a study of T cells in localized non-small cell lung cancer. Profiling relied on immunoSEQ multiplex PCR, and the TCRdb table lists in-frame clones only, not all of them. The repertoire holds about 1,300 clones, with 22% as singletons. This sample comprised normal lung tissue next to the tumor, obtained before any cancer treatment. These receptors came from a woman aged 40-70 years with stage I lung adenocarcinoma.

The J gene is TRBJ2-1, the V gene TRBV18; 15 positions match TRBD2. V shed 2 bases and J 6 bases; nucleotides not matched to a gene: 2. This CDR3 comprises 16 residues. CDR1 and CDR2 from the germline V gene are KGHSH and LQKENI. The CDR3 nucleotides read TGTGCCAGCTCACCAGTGGGACTAGCGGGGGGCAATGAGCAGTTCTTC. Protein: CASSPVGLAGGNEQFF. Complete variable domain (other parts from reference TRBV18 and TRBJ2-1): NAGVMQNPRHLVRRRGQEARLRCSPMKGHSHVYWYRQLPEEGLKFMVYLQKENIIDESGMPKERFSAEFPKEGPSILRIQQVVRGDSAAYFCASSPVGLAGGNEQFFGPGTRLTVL.

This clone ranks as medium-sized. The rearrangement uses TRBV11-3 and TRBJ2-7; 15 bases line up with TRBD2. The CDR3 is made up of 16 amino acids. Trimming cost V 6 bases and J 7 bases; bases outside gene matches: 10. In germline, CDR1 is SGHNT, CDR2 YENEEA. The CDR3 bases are TGTGCCAGCAGTCCCTCCGGGACTAGCGGGAGGAGGGAGCAGTACTTC. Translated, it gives CASSPSGTSGRREQYF.

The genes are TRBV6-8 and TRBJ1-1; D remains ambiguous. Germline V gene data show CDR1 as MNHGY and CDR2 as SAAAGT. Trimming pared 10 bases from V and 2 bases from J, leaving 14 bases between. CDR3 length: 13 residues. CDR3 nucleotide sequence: TGTGCCACCTCGGGCTGGGCAAACACTGAAGCTTTCTTT. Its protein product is CATSGWANTEAFF.

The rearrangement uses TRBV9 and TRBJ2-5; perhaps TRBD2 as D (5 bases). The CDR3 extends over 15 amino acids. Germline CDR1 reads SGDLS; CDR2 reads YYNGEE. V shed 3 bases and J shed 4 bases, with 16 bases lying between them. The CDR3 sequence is CASSGSGSTRETQYF. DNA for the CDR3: TGTGCCAGCAGCGGCAGCGGTAGTACAAGAGAGACCCAGTACTTC.

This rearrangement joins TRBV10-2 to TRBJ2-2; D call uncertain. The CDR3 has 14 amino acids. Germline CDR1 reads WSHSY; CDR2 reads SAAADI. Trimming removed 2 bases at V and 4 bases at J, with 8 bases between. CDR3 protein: CASSELGGTGELFF. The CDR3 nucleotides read TGCGCCAGCAGTGAGCTCGGTGGCACCGGGGAGCTGTTTTTT.

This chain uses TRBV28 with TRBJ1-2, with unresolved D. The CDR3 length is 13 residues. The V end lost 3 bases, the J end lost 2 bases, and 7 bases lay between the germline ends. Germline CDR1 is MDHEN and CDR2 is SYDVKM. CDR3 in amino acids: CASSLGRNYGYTF. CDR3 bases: TGTGCCAGCAGTTTGGGCCGGAACTATGGCTACACCTTC.

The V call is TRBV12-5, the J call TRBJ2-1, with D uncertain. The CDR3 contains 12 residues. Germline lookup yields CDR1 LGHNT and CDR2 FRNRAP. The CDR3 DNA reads TGTGCCAGCACCACCCAAGTCCAGCCCCAGTTCTTC. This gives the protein CASTTQVQPQFF.

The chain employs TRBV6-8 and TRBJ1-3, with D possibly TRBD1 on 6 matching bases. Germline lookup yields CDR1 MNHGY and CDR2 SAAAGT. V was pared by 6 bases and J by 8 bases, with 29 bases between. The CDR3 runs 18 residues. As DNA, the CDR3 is TGTGCCAGCAGGACCACCATCTCGTCCCGGGACAACGATTACACCATATATTTT. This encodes CASRTTISSRDNDYTIYF.

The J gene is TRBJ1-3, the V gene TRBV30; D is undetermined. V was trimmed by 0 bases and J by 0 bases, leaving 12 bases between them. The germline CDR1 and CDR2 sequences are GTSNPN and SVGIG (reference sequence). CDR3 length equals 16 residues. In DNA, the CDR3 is TGTGCCTGGAGTGTGAGATGGGGATCCTCTGGAAACACCATATATTTT. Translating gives CAWSVRWGSSGNTIYF. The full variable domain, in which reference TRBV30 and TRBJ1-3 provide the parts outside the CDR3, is SQTIHQWPATLVQPVGSPLSLECTVEGTSNPNLYWYRQAAGRGLQLLFYSVGIGQISSEVPQNLSASRPQDRQFILSSKKLLLSDSGFYLCAWSVRWGSSGNTIYFGEGSWLTVV.